The entry below gives a single T cell receptor (beta chain) sequence along with its context. This specimen belongs to a study of T cells after yellow fever vaccination. Trimming cost V 5 bases and J 4 bases; bases outside gene matches: 13. Germline V gene data show CDR1 as MDHEN and CDR2 as SYDVKM. The CDR3 runs to 16 residues. TCRdb called the 5' RACE reads again in MiXCR, with one record for every CDR3 protein. The sample contains around 300,000 distinct CDR3 sequences, 4.1% of which appear only once. The origin of this receptor is a man between 18 and 35 years old who received the YFV17D yellow fever vaccine. The gene calls are TRBV28 and TRBJ2-7; 8 bases agree with TRBD2. The sequencing used PBMCs, collected 5 days after the yellow fever booster vaccination. This CDR3 reads CASSPPRAGVLYEQYV. In DNA form, the CDR3 reads TGTGCCAGCAGTCCCCCCCGAGCGGGGGTTCTGTACGAGCAGTACGTC.